This T cell receptor (beta chain) was observed in a study of blood T cell repertoires in COVID-19. The germline CDR1 and CDR2 sequences are GTSNPN and SVGIG (reference sequence). This CDR3 has 14 amino acids. With 2 bases clipped from V and 8 bases from J, the junction kept 9 bases outside the gene matches. Using immunoSEQ multiplex PCR, the repertoire was profiled, and TCRdb retains in-frame clones only, with some absent. The sample has under 450,000 clones; about nine tenths are singletons. This clone has a handful of counts. Material: peripheral blood. This sequence originates from a woman in her 50s with COVID-19, enrolled during active disease. The chain joins TRBV30 to TRBJ1-2, with 9 positions matching TRBD1. The DNA for the CDR3 is TGTGCCTGGAGTTCAAACAGGGGGCTTGGGGGCTACACCTTC. Translating it yields CAWSSNRGLGGYTF.